In its sample, the clone carrying this T cell receptor beta chain was seen a few times. The antigen is not known. TCRdb re-analysed the 5' RACE reads in MiXCR, keeping a single row per CDR3 protein. Altogether nearly 900,000 distinct CDR3 sequences are present, 9% to 15% being singletons, with the ten largest covering around 1.5%. The source of the sample is a study of identical twins. Broader study findings: Whereas memory repertoires showed no such difference, abundant cord blood beta clonotypes carried fewer insertions.

All donors comprised healthy Caucasians. V lost 2 bases and J 1 base, leaving 16 bases between the germline ends. CDR1 and CDR2 (germline): DFQATT, SNEGSKA (reference sequence). The CDR3 extends over 16 amino acids. The same data also went into a second study, on yellow fever vaccine responses in identical twins.

This TCR was recovered from a woman younger than 30 in good health. The sample comprised PBMCs. V and J are TRBV20-1 and TRBJ2-3; D possibly uses TRBD1 or TRBD2 (5 bases each). CDR3 DNA sequence: TGCAGTGCTAGACTCCCGGGGCTTTTCGGCACAGATACGCAGTATTTT. Its translation: CSARLPGLFGTDTQYF.